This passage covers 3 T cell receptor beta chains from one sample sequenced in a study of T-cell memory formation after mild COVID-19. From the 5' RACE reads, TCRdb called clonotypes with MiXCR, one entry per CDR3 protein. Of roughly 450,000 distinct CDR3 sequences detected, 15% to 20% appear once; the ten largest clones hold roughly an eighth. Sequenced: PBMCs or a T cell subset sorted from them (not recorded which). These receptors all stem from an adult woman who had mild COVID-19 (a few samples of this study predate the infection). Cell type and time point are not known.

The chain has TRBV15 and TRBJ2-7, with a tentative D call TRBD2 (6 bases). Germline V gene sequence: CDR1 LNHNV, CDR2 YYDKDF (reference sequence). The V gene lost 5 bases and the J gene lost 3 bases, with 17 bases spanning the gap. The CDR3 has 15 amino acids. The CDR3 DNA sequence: TGTGCCACCAGCCCCCCGGAGGGAGCCTACTACGAGCAGTACTTC. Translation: CATSPPEGAYYEQYF. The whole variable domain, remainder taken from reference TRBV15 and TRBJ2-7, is DAMVIQNPRYQVTQFGKPVTLSCSQTLNHNVMYWYQQKSSQAPKLLFHYYDKDFNNEADTPDNFQSRRPNTSFCFLDIRSPGLGDTAMYLCATSPPEGAYYEQYFGPGTRLTVT.

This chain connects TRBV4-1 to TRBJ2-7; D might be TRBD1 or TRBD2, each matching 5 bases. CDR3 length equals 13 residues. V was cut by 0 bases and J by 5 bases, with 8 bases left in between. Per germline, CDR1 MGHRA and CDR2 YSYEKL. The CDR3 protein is CASSQEGENEQYF. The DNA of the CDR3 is TGCGCCAGCAGCCAAGAGGGGGAAAACGAGCAGTACTTC.

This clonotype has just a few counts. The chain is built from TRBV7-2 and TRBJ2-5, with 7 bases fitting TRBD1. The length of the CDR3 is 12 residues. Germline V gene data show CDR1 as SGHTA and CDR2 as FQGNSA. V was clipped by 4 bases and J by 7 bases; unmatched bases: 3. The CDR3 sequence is CASSWAGGTQYF. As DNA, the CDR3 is TGTGCCAGCAGCTGGGCAGGGGGGACCCAGTACTTC.